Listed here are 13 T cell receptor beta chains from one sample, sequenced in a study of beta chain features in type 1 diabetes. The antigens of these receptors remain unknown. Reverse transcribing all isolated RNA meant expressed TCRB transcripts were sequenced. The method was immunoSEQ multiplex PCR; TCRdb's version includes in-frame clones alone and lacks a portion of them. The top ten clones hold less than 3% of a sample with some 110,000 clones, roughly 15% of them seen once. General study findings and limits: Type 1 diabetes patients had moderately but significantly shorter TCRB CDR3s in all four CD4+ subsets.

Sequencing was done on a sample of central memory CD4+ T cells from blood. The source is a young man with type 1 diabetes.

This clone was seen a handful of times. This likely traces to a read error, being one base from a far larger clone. The CDR3 region has the DNA TGTGCCAGCCGGGCCGGGGACACCTACGAGCAGTACTTC. It codes for CASRAGDTYEQYF. V is TRBV7-9 and J is TRBJ2-7; weak D call: TRBD1 (6 bases). The CDR3 has 13 residues. Between the trimmed V and J ends, which lost 8 bases and 2 bases, there was a span of 13 bases. Germline V lookup: CDR1 SEHNR, CDR2 FQNEAQ (reference sequence).

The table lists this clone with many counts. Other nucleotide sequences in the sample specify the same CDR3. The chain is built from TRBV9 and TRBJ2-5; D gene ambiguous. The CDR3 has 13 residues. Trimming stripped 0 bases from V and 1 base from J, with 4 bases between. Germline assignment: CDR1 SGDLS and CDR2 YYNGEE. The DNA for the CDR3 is TGTGCCAGCAGCGTAGGGGGCCAAGAGACCCAGTACTTC. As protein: CASSVGGQETQYF.

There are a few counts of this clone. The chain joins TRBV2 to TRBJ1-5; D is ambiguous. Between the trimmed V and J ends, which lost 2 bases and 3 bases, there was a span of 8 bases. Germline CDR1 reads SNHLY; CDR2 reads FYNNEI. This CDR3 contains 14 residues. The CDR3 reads CASSEINNNQPQHF. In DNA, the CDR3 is TGTGCCAGCAGTGAAATTAATAACAATCAGCCCCAGCATTTT.

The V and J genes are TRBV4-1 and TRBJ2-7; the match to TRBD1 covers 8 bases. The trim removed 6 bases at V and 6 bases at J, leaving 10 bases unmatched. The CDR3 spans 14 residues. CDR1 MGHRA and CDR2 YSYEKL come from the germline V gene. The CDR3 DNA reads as TGCGCCAGCAGGGGAACGGGACAGGATTTCGAGCAGTACTTC. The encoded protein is CASRGTGQDFEQYF.

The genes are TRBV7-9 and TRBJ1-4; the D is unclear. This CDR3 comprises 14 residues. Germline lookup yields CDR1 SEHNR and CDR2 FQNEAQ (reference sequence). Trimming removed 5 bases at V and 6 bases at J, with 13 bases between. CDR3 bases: TGTGCCAGCAGCACCATAAACTGGGATGAAAAACTGTTTTTT. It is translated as CASSTINWDEKLFF.

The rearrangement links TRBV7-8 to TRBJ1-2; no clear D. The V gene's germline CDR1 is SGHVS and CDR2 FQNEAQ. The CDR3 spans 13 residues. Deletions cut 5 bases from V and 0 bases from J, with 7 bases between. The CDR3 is CASSMVSNYGYTF. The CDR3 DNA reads TGTGCCAGCAGCATGGTATCTAACTATGGCTACACCTTC.

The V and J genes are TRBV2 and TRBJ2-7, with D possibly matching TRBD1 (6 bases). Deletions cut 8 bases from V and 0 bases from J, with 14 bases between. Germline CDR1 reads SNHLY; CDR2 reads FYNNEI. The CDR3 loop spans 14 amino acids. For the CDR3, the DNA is TGTGCCAGCTACGACGGGACATCCTCCTACGAGCAGTACTTC. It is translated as CASYDGTSSYEQYF.

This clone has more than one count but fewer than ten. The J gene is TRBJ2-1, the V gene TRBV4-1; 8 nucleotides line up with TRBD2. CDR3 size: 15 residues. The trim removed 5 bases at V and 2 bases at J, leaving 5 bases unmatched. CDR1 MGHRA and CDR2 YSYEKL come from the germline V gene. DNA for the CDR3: TGCGCCAGCAGCTTCGGACTAGCTACCTACAATGAGCAGTTCTTC. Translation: CASSFGLATYNEQFF.

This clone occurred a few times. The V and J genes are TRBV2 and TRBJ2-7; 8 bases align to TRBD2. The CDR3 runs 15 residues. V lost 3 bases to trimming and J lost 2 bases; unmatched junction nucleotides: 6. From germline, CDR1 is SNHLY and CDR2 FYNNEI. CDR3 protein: CASSEGSGGTYEQYF. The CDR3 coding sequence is TGTGCCAGCAGTGAGGGAAGCGGGGGAACCTACGAGCAGTACTTC. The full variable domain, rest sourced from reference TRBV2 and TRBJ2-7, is EPEVTQTPSHQVTQMGQEVILRCVPISNHLYFYWYRQILGQKVEFLVSFYNNEISEKSEIFDDQFSVERPDGSNFTLKIRSTKLEDSAMYFCASSEGSGGTYEQYFGPGTRLTVT.

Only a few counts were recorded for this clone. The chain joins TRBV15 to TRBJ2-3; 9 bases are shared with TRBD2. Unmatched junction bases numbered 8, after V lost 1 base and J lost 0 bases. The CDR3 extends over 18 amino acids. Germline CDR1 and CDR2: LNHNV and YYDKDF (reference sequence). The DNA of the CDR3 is TGTGCCACCAGCAGAGGCCTGGCTAGCGGGGCTAGCACAGATACGCAGTATTTT. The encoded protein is CATSRGLASGASTDTQYF.

In DNA, the CDR3 is TGTGCCAGCAGTTTGGGGCTAGCGGGGTCCAATGAGCAGTTCTTC. Translation: CASSLGLAGSNEQFF. The V and J genes are TRBV28 and TRBJ2-1; 9 bases fit TRBD2. Germline V gene data show CDR1 as MDHEN and CDR2 as SYDVKM. The V segment lost 3 bases and the J segment 6 bases; nucleotides outside the gene matches: 6. The CDR3 length is 15 residues.

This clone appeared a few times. CDR3 sequence: CASSQDSAGNFEQYF. The CDR3 DNA sequence: TGTGCCAGCAGCCAAGATTCGGCAGGGAACTTCGAGCAGTACTTC. The rearrangement uses TRBV14 and TRBJ2-5; perhaps TRBD1 as D (5 bases). The J call may be incorrect, as the DNA end agrees better with TRBJ2-7. CDR3 length equals 15 residues. CDR1 SGHDN and CDR2 FVKESK come from the germline V gene.

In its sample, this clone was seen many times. DNA of the CDR3: TGTGCCAGCAGCCAAGCACAGCGCACCGGGGAGCTGTTTTTT. Translation gives CASSQAQRTGELFF. The genes are TRBV14 and TRBJ2-2; unclear D gene. Germline V gives CDR1 SGHDN, CDR2 FVKESK. This CDR3 region has 14 residues. V shed 1 base and J shed 4 bases, with 7 bases lying between them.